This T cell receptor beta chain emerged from a study of T cells in Graves' hyperthyroidism and ophthalmopathy. Across the whole study: Sampling of peripheral blood happened at initial diagnosis, prior to any treatment. General study results and limits: The blood repertoire included most of the expanded thyroid clonotypes above 0.001.

CDR1 is LNHDA and CDR2 is SQIVND in the germline V gene (reference sequence). The CDR3 runs 15 residues. Trimming removed 5 bases from V and 1 base from J, with 14 bases in between. There are a few counts of this clonotype. What it recognizes is unknown. Amplified regions were TCR beta CDR3 sequences from RNA transcripts. An initial round of RT-PCR targeting the TCR CDR3 relied on the HTBI primer set. TCRdb analysed the multiplex PCR reads with MiXCR anew, one entry per CDR3 protein. The sample lists 550,000 to 650,000 distinct CDR3 sequences; about 14% were seen once. Sequencing was performed on blood. The receptor was isolated from a woman younger than 45 with Graves' hyperthyroidism that later progressed to Graves' ophthalmopathy. This chain joins TRBV19 and TRBJ2-5, with a possible D match to TRBD2 (5 bases). The CDR3 here is CASSVGRRIQETQYF. The CDR3, as DNA: TGTGCCAGTAGTGTAGGACGGAGGATCCAAGAGACCCAGTACTTC.